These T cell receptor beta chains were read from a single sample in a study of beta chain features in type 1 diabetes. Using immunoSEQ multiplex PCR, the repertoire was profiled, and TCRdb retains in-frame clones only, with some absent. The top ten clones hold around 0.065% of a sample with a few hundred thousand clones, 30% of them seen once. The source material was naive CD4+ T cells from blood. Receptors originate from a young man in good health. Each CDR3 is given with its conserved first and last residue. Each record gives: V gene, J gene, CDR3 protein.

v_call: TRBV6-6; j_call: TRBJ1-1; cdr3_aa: CASSPSTGGRSEAFF
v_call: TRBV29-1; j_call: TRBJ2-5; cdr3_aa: CSVEEGLGTQYF
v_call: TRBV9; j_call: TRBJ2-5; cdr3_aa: CASSVERGAWETQYF
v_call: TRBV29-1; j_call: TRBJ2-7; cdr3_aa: CSVETRPGGNEQYF
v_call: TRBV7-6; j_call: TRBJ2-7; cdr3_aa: CASSLTGYEQYF
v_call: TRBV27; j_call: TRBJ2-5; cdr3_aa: CASSRQGKETQYF
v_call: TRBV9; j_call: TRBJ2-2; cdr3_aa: CASSVWEDTGELFF
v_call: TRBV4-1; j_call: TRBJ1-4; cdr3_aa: CASSLMGGRDEKLFF
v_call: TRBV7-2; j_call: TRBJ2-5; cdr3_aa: CASSLAWTGTETQYF
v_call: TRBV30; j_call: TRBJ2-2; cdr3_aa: CAWSVTGVTGELFF
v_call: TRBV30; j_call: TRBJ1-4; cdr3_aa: CAWSQALYEKLFF
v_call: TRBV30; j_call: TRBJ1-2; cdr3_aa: CAWSVNGINYGYTF
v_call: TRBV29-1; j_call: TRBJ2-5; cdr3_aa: CSAAPGAIGETQYF
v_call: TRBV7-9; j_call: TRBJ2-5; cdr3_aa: CASSLVETQYF
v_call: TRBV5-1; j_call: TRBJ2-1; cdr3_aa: CASSLDRQYNEQFF
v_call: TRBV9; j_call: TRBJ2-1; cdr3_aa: CASSVSGMNYEQFF
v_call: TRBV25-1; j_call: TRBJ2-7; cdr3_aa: CASSDPSRGSEQYF
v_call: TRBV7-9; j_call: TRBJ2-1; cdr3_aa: CASSLGTSGTYNEQFF
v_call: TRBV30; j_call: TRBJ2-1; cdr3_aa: CAWSVLAELEQFF
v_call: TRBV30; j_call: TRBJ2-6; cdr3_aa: CAWSVLTTGANVLTF
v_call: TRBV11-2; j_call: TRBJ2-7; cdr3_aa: CASSRISQLANEQYF
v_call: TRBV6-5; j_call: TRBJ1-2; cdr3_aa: CASSSPSGNYGYTF
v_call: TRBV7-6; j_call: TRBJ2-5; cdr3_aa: CASSYRPTGETQYF
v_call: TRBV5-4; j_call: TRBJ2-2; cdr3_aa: CASSLGGDTGELFF
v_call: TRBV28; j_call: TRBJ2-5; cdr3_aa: CASTSLETQYF
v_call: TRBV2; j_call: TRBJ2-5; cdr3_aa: CASREDRLGTQYF
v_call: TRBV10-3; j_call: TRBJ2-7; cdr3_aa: CAIRPGLAGGSSEQYF
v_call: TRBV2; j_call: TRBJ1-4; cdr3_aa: CASSVGEKLFF
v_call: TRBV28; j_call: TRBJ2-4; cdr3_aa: CASRDSRINIQYF
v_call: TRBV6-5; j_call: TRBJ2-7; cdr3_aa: CASSSQGQDYEQYF
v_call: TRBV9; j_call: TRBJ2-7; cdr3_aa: CASSATGTSGGGRGVEQYF
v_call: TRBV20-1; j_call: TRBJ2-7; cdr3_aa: CSARRGYEQYF
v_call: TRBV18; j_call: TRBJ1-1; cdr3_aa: CASSPLVTEAFF
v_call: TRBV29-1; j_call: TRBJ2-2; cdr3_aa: CSVEDTGELFF
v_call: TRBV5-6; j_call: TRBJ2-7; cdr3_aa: CASSFRDRVREQYF
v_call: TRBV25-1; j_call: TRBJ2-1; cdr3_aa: CASRLDRDSYNEQFF
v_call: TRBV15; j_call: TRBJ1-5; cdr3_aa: CATTKGWVQPQHF